This T cell receptor beta chain was identified in a study of blood T cell repertoires in COVID-19. Sequencing was performed with immunoSEQ multiplex PCR; in TCRdb, only in-frame clones are kept and a portion is missing. The sample yields some 300,000 clones, just under 90% seen once. Germline V gives CDR1 MDHEN, CDR2 SYDVKM. The V end was cut by 5 bases, the J end by 1 base, with 14 bases between. This CDR3 has 15 amino acids. The chain carries TRBV28 and TRBJ1-1; tentative D call: TRBD1 (6 bases). The sequence derives from a woman between 25 and 40 years old who had recovered from COVID-19. Input material: PBMCs or T cells enriched from blood (not recorded which). CDR3 bases: TGTGCCAGCAGTCCAAGACAGGACAAGAACACTGAAGCTTTCTTT. Its translation: CASSPRQDKNTEAFF. The complete variable domain, with remaining parts taken from reference TRBV28 and TRBJ1-1, reads DVKVTQSSRYLVKRTGEKVFLECVQDMDHENMFWYRQDPGLGLRLIYFSYDVKMKEKGDIPEGYSVSREKKERFSLILESASTNQTSMYLCASSPRQDKNTEAFFGQGTRLTVV.